The source of this TCR beta chain is a study of T cells after yellow fever vaccination. TCRdb re-called the 5' RACE reads with MiXCR, one entry per CDR3 protein. The sample carries hundreds of thousands of distinct CDR3 sequences, around 13% recorded once. The germline gives CDR1 SQVTM, CDR2 ANQGSEA. CDR3 length: 14 residues. Trimming took 3 bases from V and 7 from J; bases not matched to a gene: 5. Only a few counts were recorded for this clonotype. The source is a man younger than 30 who received the YFV17D yellow fever vaccine. The specimen was CD4+ T cells sorted from PBMCs, collected 15 days after the yellow fever booster vaccination. This chain links TRBV29-1 with TRBJ2-3, with TRBD1 matching over 12 bases. CDR3: CSVDEGQGANTQYF. The CDR3 bases are TGCAGCGTTGATGAGGGACAGGGGGCAAATACGCAGTATTTT.